These 23 T cell receptor beta chains were all obtained from the same sample, sequenced in a study of CD8 T cells in ankylosing spondylitis. TCRdb called the 5' RACE reads again in MiXCR, with one record for every CDR3 protein. The repertoire holds some 150,000 distinct CDR3 sequences, with about an eighth as singletons. Source material: blood, either unsorted or a sorted T cell fraction (not recorded which). These receptors all stem from a female donor with ankylosing spondylitis or in good health (not recorded which).

The sample holds many counts of this clonotype. This chain connects TRBV5-1 to TRBJ2-3; TRBD1 agrees at 9 bases. Losses at the gene ends were 4 bases for V and 2 bases for J; bases not matched to a gene: 5. This CDR3 region has 15 residues. Germline assignment: CDR1 SGHRS and CDR2 YFSETQ. The DNA for the CDR3 is TGCGCCAGCAGCATGGGACAGGGCCTCACAGATACGCAGTATTTT. It specifies CASSMGQGLTDTQYF.

This clonotype was counted many times. The V gene is TRBV5-1, the J gene TRBJ1-1; D uncertain. This CDR3 is built from 15 residues. Per the germline V gene, CDR1 is SGHRS and CDR2 is YFSETQ. V lost 0 bases and J 1 base, leaving 10 bases between the germline ends. The CDR3 DNA reads as TGCGCCAGCAGCTTGGGGCAGGTAACGAACACTGAAGCTTTCTTT. Amino acid sequence: CASSLGQVTNTEAFF.

This clonotype appeared many times. The V gene is TRBV24-1, the J gene TRBJ2-7, with D possibly matching TRBD1 (6 bases). V was shortened by 10 bases and J by 0 bases, with 9 bases between the two germline ends. The CDR3 is 12 residues long. Germline CDR1 and CDR2: KGHDR and SFDVKD. The CDR3 reads CATADSSYEQYF. For the CDR3, the DNA is TGTGCCACTGCGGACAGCTCCTACGAGCAGTACTTC.

This clonotype came up many times. The V and J genes are TRBV6-5 and TRBJ1-1, with 7 positions matching TRBD1. V shed 0 bases and J 1 base; nucleotides not matched to a gene: 5. CDR1 is MNHEY, CDR2 SVGAGI, per germline. The CDR3 loop spans 16 amino acids. Here the CDR3 DNA reads TGTGCCAGCAGTTACTCGTCATCAGGGGGGAACACTGAAGCTTTCTTT. Amino acids: CASSYSSSGGNTEAFF.

This clonotype was found many times. The chain links TRBV20-1 to TRBJ2-3; maybe TRBD1 (6 bases). The CDR3 consists of 15 residues. Germline V gene sequence: CDR1 DFQATT, CDR2 SNEGSKA (reference sequence). V was clipped by 0 bases and J by 9 bases, with 19 bases between them. Here the CDR3 DNA reads TGCAGTGCTAGAGATAAGCGGCCCCCCACAGGGACGCAGTATTTT. Its protein product is CSARDKRPPTGTQYF.

This clonotype was observed many times. V is TRBV20-1 and J is TRBJ1-1; the D gene is possibly TRBD1 (5 bases). The CDR3 runs 15 residues. Trimming removed 0 bases from V and 0 bases from J, with 11 bases in between. The germline CDR1 and CDR2 sequences are DFQATT and SNEGSKA (reference sequence). The CDR3 loop is CSARDMARVNTEAFF. The CDR3 DNA reads as TGCAGTGCTAGAGATATGGCCAGGGTGAACACTGAAGCTTTCTTT.

In its sample, this clonotype was seen many times. This chain uses TRBV5-1 with TRBJ2-6; the D is unclear. V was cut by 0 bases and J by 2 bases, with 9 bases left in between. CDR3 length: 16 residues. The V gene's germline CDR1 is SGHRS and CDR2 YFSETQ. The CDR3, as DNA: TGCGCCAGCAGCTTGGAGGGAAAGGCTGGGGCCAACGTCCTGACTTTC. This gives the protein CASSLEGKAGANVLTF.

This clonotype was seen ten or more times. The chain has TRBV19 and TRBJ1-3; 7 bases match TRBD1. The CDR3 is 14 amino acids. Germline V CDR1 and CDR2: LNHDA, SQIVND (reference sequence). Losses at the gene ends were 9 bases for V and 4 bases for J; bases not matched to a gene: 9. The CDR3 loop is CASTKTGSGNTIYF. The CDR3 DNA sequence: TGTGCCAGCACAAAGACAGGGTCCGGAAACACCATATATTTT.

This clonotype was observed a few times. The chain couples TRBV18 to TRBJ2-7; D is unclear. Germline CDR1 reads KGHSH; CDR2 reads LQKENI. The CDR3 is 13 residues long. Trimming took off 3 bases at V and 3 bases at J, with 9 bases between the two ends. The CDR3 DNA reads TGTGCCAGCTCACCTGACCCCAACTACGAGCAGTACTTC. Protein: CASSPDPNYEQYF.

This clonotype was observed at least ten times. The V and J genes are TRBV10-3 and TRBJ1-2; 7 positions agree with TRBD1. The J segment lost 3 bases and the V segment lost 5 bases, leaving 12 bases of the junction unmatched. The CDR3 runs to 16 residues. Germline V lookup: CDR1 ENHRY, CDR2 SYGVKD. The CDR3 reads CAISTTLLDRDYGYTF. Written as DNA, the CDR3 is TGTGCCATCAGTACAACGTTACTCGACAGGGACTATGGCTACACCTTC.

This clonotype came up many times. The chain employs TRBV12-3 or TRBV12-4 and TRBJ2-3, with D maybe TRBD2 (6 bases). The ends were cut back, 3 bases at V and 2 bases at J, with 12 bases in the middle. CDR3 length: 15 amino acids. CDR3 bases: TGTGCCAGCAGTTTTGGTAGCGGCTACACAGATACGCAGTATTTT. This sequence encodes CASSFGSGYTDTQYF.

Note on this clonotype: A much larger clonotype is one base distant, so this may be a read error. The V gene is TRBV20-1, the J gene TRBJ2-1, with 11 bases fitting TRBD2. CDR3 length: 15 residues. V was clipped by 3 bases and J by 7 bases; unmatched bases: 8. Germline V gene data show CDR1 as DFQATT and CDR2 as SNEGSKA (reference sequence). The CDR3 loop reads CSASPTSGEKNEQFF. CDR3 in DNA: TGCAGTGCTAGCCCGACTAGCGGGGAGAAAAATGAGCAGTTCTTC.

This clonotype was picked up many times. The chain employs TRBV11-2 and TRBJ2-7; D might be TRBD1 (6 bases). The CDR3 is 15 amino acids. Germline-derived CDR1 and CDR2 are SGHAT and FQNNGV. Trimming stripped 2 bases from V and 3 bases from J, with 14 bases between. The CDR3 region has the DNA TGTGCCAGCAGCTTATCCCCACAGGGCTACTACGAGCAGTACTTC. The encoded protein is CASSLSPQGYYEQYF.

This clonotype was detected many times. The chain is built from TRBV29-1 and TRBJ2-5; D remains ambiguous. CDR1 and CDR2 from the germline V gene are SQVTM and ANQGSEA. The CDR3 totals 13 residues. Trimming removed 3 bases at V and 5 bases at J, with 13 bases between. This chain's CDR3 is CSVETGPRETQYF. Written as DNA, the CDR3 is TGCAGCGTTGAGACCGGGCCTAGGGAGACCCAGTACTTC.

This clonotype was recorded at least ten times. The chain uses TRBV20-1 and TRBJ2-4; TRBD1 matches at 9 bases. V was pared by 6 bases and J by 5 bases, with 5 bases of the junction left unmatched. The CDR3 is made up of 13 amino acids. CDR1 is DFQATT, CDR2 SNEGSKA, per germline (reference sequence). The CDR3 is CSAGQGPENIQYF. CDR3 sequence (DNA): TGCAGTGCGGGACAGGGACCCGAAAACATTCAGTACTTC.

As for this clonotype: A much larger clone sits a single nucleotide away, making a read error possible. The chain joins TRBV9 to TRBJ2-1, with D uncertain. CDR3 size: 13 residues. CDR1 is SGDLS and CDR2 is YYNGEE in the germline V gene. V was shortened by 4 bases and J by 9 bases, with 14 bases between the two germline ends. CDR3 nucleotides: TGTGCCAGCAGCCCCTCATTGGCCAGTGAGCAGTTCTTC. Its protein is CASSPSLASEQFF.

This chain joins TRBV12-3 or TRBV12-4 and TRBJ1-2; D remains unclear. The CDR3 is 14 amino acids. V was pared by 3 bases and J by 0 bases, with 8 bases between. The CDR3 spells CASSLEITNYGYTF. The CDR3 DNA reads as TGTGCCAGCAGTTTGGAGATAACTAACTATGGCTACACCTTC.

The chain employs TRBV27 and TRBJ2-6; TRBD1 agrees at 10 bases. After removal of 2 bases from V and 2 bases from J, the junction contained 3 bases not matched to a gene. This CDR3 has 17 residues. Germline V gives CDR1 MNHEY, CDR2 SMNVEV (reference sequence). CDR3 loop: CASSLRQGAAGANVLTF. CDR3 nucleotide sequence: TGTGCCAGCAGTTTAAGACAGGGGGCGGCTGGGGCCAACGTCCTGACTTTC.

This clonotype was recorded at least ten times. This chain uses TRBV28 with TRBJ1-1; D may be TRBD1 (5 bases). The CDR3 runs to 13 residues. V dropped 7 bases and J dropped 3 bases, with 12 bases sitting between them. The germline V gene encodes CDR1 MDHEN and CDR2 SYDVKM. The CDR3 region is CASIRDVYTEAFF. CDR3 nucleotides: TGTGCCAGCATAAGGGACGTATACACTGAAGCTTTCTTT.

This clonotype was seen many times. The CDR3 sequence is CASSPGTGTVGELFF. In nucleotides, the CDR3 is TGCGCCAGCAGCCCCGGGACAGGTACCGTCGGGGAGCTGTTTTTT. The chain couples TRBV5-1 to TRBJ2-2, with 8 bases aligning to TRBD1. J gave up 7 bases and V 4 bases, and 9 bases lay outside the gene matches. The V gene's germline CDR1 is SGHRS and CDR2 YFSETQ. This CDR3 is built from 15 residues.

The genes are TRBV2 and TRBJ2-6, with no clear D. From germline, CDR1 is SNHLY and CDR2 FYNNEI. This CDR3 is built from 14 residues. Trimming removed 4 bases from V and 0 bases from J, with 4 bases in between. The CDR3 sequence is CASSASSGANVLTF. The CDR3 coding sequence is TGTGCCAGCAGTGCAAGCTCTGGGGCCAACGTCCTGACTTTC. Combining the CDR3 with reference TRBV2 and TRBJ2-6 gives the whole variable domain EPEVTQTPSHQVTQMGQEVILRCVPISNHLYFYWYRQILGQKVEFLVSFYNNEISEKSEIFDDQFSVERPDGSNFTLKIRSTKLEDSAMYFCASSASSGANVLTFGAGSRLTVL.

The table lists this clonotype with many counts. The rearrangement uses TRBV7-2 and TRBJ2-5; tentatively, D is TRBD1 (5 bases). The CDR3 extends over 17 amino acids. The germline gives CDR1 SGHTA, CDR2 FQGNSA. Trimming left V 4 bases short and J 4 bases short, with 22 bases between. In DNA, the CDR3 is TGTGCCAGCAGCTCTCTGATAGGGGCCGGTTCGGGAGAGACCCAGTACTTC. Protein: CASSSLIGAGSGETQYF.

There are many counts of this clonotype. V and J are TRBV7-8 and TRBJ2-1; D is ambiguous. The V gene's germline CDR1 is SGHVS and CDR2 FQNEAQ. V shed 0 bases and J shed 9 bases, with 12 bases lying between them. This CDR3 has 14 residues. The CDR3 DNA is TGTGCCAGCAGCTTAGCTTTCTCTATAGGTGAGCAGTTCTTC. Residues: CASSLAFSIGEQFF. Complete variable domain (other parts from reference TRBV7-8 and TRBJ2-1): GAGVSQSPRYKVAKRGQDVALRCDPISGHVSLFWYQQALGQGPEFLTYFQNEAQLDKSGLPSDRFFAERPEGSVSTLKIQRTQQEDSAVYLCASSLAFSIGEQFFGPGTRLTVL.